These 30 T cell receptor beta chains were all obtained from the same sample, sequenced in a study of CXCR3-negative and CXCR3-positive naive CD8 T cells. The TRB libraries of cDNA were built by UMI-labeled 5' RACE. TCRdb reanalyzed the 5' RACE reads, giving one entry per CDR3 protein sequence and no DNA. This sample's clone table lists about 150,000 distinct CDR3 sequences. Notes on the study in general: More hydrophobic TRB CDR3s occurred in CXCR3-positive than in CXCR3-negative naive cells.

Their antigen targets remain unknown. Sequencing was performed on naive CXCR3+ CD8+ T cells from blood. Subset denoted: CD45RO-CCR7+CD27+CD95- naive CD8+ T cells expressing CXCR3 (TNR3+). The receptors here all came from a human donor in good health. Some clones in this sample may be carry-over from other donors' samples.

The chain has TRBV7-8 and TRBJ2-5. Germline V CDR1 and CDR2: SGHVS, FQNEAQ. The CDR3 spans 15 residues. The CDR3 is CASSLGVSSQETQYF.

This rearrangement joins TRBV10-3 to TRBJ2-7; lacking DNA, the TRBD2 call made by TCRdb goes unchecked. Germline V gene data show CDR1 as ENHRY and CDR2 as SYGVKD. This CDR3 spans 14 amino acids. The CDR3 spells CATHDSGGTYEQYF.

The chain employs TRBV12-3 or TRBV12-4 and TRBJ2-1; TCRdb returns TRBD2, unconfirmable since there is no DNA. The CDR3 totals 13 residues. The CDR3 here is CASSSGAYNQQFF.

The J gene is TRBJ1-5, the V gene TRBV5-1; TCRdb's assignment of TRBD1 cannot be checked, as there is no DNA. CDR3 length equals 13 residues. Germline V gene sequence: CDR1 SGHRS, CDR2 YFSETQ. CDR3 residues: CASSLDRGQPQHF.

The genes are TRBV29-1 and TRBJ1-3; TCRdb's D call, TRBD1, is unchecked because there is no DNA. The germline CDR1 and CDR2 sequences are SQVTM and ANQGSEA. The length of the CDR3 is 15 residues. The CDR3 region is CSTRGQGAFGNTIYF.

The CDR3: CASSVVGDTYEQYF. The rearrangement links TRBV9 to TRBJ2-7; TCRdb picks TRBD1, but there is no DNA to check that call. CDR3 length equals 14 residues. Germline V CDR1 and CDR2: SGDLS, YYNGEE.

The rearrangement joins TRBV2 to TRBJ2-2. The CDR3 is made up of 14 amino acids. From germline, CDR1 is SNHLY and CDR2 FYNNEI. This chain's CDR3 is CASRTNSRLGELFF.

This chain connects TRBV5-1 to TRBJ2-7. Germline-derived CDR1 and CDR2 are SGHRS and YFSETQ. This CDR3 region has 13 residues. CDR3 region: CASSLASSYEQYF.

This chain links TRBV7-6 with TRBJ2-7. CDR3 length equals 12 residues. CDR1 is SGHVS and CDR2 is FNYEAQ in the germline V gene. The CDR3 loop reads CASSLADYEQYF.

The chain links TRBV12-3 or TRBV12-4 to TRBJ2-3; TCRdb gives TRBD1 as the D gene, but with no DNA this cannot be confirmed. This CDR3 is 13 amino acids long. The CDR3 region is CATSNGALDTQYF.

The genes are TRBV7-3 and TRBJ2-1; TCRdb names TRBD1, which stays unverified in the absence of DNA. Germline values: CDR1 SGHTA, CDR2 FQGTGA. The CDR3 extends over 15 amino acids. The CDR3 protein is CASSLIRGHMNEQFF.

The chain's CDR3 is CASSQVASTGELFF. The chain employs TRBV14 and TRBJ2-2. There are 14 residues in the CDR3. Germline V lookup: CDR1 SGHDN, CDR2 FVKESK.

The rearrangement uses TRBV9 and TRBJ2-4; TCRdb proposes TRBD2, but this gene call is untestable without DNA. The CDR3 sequence is 15 residues long. The germline CDR1 and CDR2 sequences are SGDLS and YYNGEE. CDR3 amino acids: CASSPSGAHGNIQYF.

The chain recombines TRBV19 with TRBJ2-1; lacking DNA, the TRBD2 call made by TCRdb goes unchecked. The CDR3 spans 15 residues. Germline V gives CDR1 LNHDA, CDR2 SQIVND (reference sequence). CDR3 in amino acids: CASSILAGTYNEQFF.

The chain links TRBV6-5 to TRBJ2-4. This CDR3 has 14 residues. Germline CDR1 reads MNHEY; CDR2 reads SVGAGI. CDR3 sequence reads: CASSSPLSKNIQYF.

The chain employs TRBV6-5 and TRBJ2-1; the D call from TCRdb, TRBD2, cannot be confirmed without DNA. The V gene's germline CDR1 is MNHEY and CDR2 SVGAGI. This CDR3 is built from 12 residues. The CDR3 here is CASSSHGTSYLF.

J is TRBJ1-1 and V is TRBV4-1. The CDR3 extends over 15 amino acids. Germline values: CDR1 MGHRA, CDR2 YSYEKL. This chain's CDR3 is CASSATWNMNTEAFF.

This sequence joins TRBV2 and TRBJ2-7. The CDR3 runs to 11 residues. Per the germline V gene, CDR1 is SNHLY and CDR2 is FYNNEI. The CDR3 sequence is CASSQAYEQYF.

This sequence joins TRBV7-3 and TRBJ2-1. There are 14 residues in the CDR3. The germline V gene encodes CDR1 SGHTA and CDR2 FQGTGA. CDR3 sequence: CASSLSEQYNEQFF.

The rearrangement joins TRBV5-1 to TRBJ2-3; TCRdb reports TRBD1, a call that lacks DNA to check it against. Germline CDR1 SGHRS, CDR2 YFSETQ. This CDR3 spans 16 amino acids. The CDR3 reads CASSLAQGGSTDTQYF.

The J gene is TRBJ2-3, the V gene TRBV5-1; the D call of TRBD2 rests on TCRdb alone, since no DNA is present to check it. The length of the CDR3 is 16 residues. Germline CDR1 and CDR2: SGHRS and YFSETQ. CDR3: CASSFLSGGLTDTQYF. The entire variable domain, with the rest obtained from reference TRBV5-1 and TRBJ2-3, is as follows: KAGVTQTPRYLIKTRGQQVTLSCSPISGHRSVSWYQQTPGQGLQFLFEYFSETQRNKGNFPGRFSGRQFSNSRSEMNVSTLELGDSALYLCASSFLSGGLTDTQYFGPGTRLTVL.

This chain uses TRBV11-2 with TRBJ2-7; the D call of TRBD1 rests on TCRdb alone, since no DNA is present to check it. Germline V CDR1 and CDR2: SGHAT, FQNNGV. The CDR3 is made up of 14 amino acids. This chain's CDR3 is CASSLGQGPYEQYF. The variable domain in full, with the rest retrieved from reference TRBV11-2 and TRBJ2-7, is EAGVAQSPRYKIIEKRQSVAFWCNPISGHATLYWYQQILGQGPKLLIQFQNNGVVDDSQLPKDRFSAERLKGVDSTLKIQPAKLEDSAVYLCASSLGQGPYEQYFGPGTRLTVT.

The J gene is TRBJ1-2, the V gene TRBV4-3. Germline CDR1 reads LGHNA; CDR2 reads YSLEER. CDR3 length: 14 residues. The CDR3 region is CASSQDLGLYGYTF.

The CDR3 reads CASSLGPPSSYNEQFF. The V and J genes are TRBV6-2 or TRBV6-3 and TRBJ2-1; TCRdb indicates TRBD1, and absent DNA this call remains unverified. Germline values: CDR1 MNHEY, CDR2 SVGEGT. The CDR3 is 16 residues long.

The V gene is TRBV28, the J gene TRBJ2-2. CDR3 length: 13 residues. Per germline, CDR1 MDHEN and CDR2 SYDVKM. CDR3 residues: CASSLILPGELFF.

The V call is TRBV12-3 or TRBV12-4, the J call TRBJ2-7; there is no DNA to check the TCRdb D call of TRBD2. The CDR3 extends over 17 amino acids. CDR3 protein: CASSLTSGRAYPYEQYF.

The rearrangement links TRBV10-3 to TRBJ2-1; TCRdb's D call of TRBD1 is untestable without DNA. Germline V CDR1 and CDR2: ENHRY, SYGVKD. The CDR3 runs to 14 residues. The CDR3: CAISESQGADEQFF.

The chain has TRBV15 and TRBJ2-5; TCRdb designates TRBD2, a call that cannot be tested without DNA. CDR1 is LNHNV, CDR2 YYDKDF, per germline (reference sequence). The CDR3 extends over 16 amino acids. The CDR3 loop is CATSRGTSGGQETQYF. Together with reference TRBV15 and TRBJ2-5, the CDR3 gives the full variable domain: DAMVIQNPRYQVTQFGKPVTLSCSQTLNHNVMYWYQQKSSQAPKLLFHYYDKDFNNEADTPDNFQSRRPNTSFCFLDIRSPGLGDTAMYLCATSRGTSGGQETQYFGPGTRLLVL.

This chain uses TRBV27 with TRBJ2-1; as DNA is missing, the TRBD1 call by TCRdb cannot be tested. Germline CDR1 reads MNHEY; CDR2 reads SMNVEV (reference sequence). The CDR3 loop spans 13 amino acids. The CDR3 is CASSVGRTNEQFF.

This sequence joins TRBV28 and TRBJ2-3; TCRdb reports TRBD1, a call that lacks DNA to check it against. Germline V lookup: CDR1 MDHEN, CDR2 SYDVKM. This CDR3 has 16 residues. The CDR3 sequence: CASTHLTGGYTDTQYF.